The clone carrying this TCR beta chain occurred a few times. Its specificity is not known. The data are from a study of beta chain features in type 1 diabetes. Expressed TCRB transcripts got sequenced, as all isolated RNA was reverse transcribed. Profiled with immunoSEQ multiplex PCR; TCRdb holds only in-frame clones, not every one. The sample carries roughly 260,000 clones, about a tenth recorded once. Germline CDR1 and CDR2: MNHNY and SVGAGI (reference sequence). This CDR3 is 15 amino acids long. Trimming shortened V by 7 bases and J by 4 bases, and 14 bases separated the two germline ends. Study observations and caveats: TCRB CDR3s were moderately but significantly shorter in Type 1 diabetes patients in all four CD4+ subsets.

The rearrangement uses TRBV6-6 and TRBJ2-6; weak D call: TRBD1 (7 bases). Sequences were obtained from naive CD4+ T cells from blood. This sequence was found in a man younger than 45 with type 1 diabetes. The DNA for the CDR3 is TGTGCCAGCACCCAGGGGGGAGCCGGGGCCAACGTCCTGACTTTC. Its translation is CASTQGGAGANVLTF.